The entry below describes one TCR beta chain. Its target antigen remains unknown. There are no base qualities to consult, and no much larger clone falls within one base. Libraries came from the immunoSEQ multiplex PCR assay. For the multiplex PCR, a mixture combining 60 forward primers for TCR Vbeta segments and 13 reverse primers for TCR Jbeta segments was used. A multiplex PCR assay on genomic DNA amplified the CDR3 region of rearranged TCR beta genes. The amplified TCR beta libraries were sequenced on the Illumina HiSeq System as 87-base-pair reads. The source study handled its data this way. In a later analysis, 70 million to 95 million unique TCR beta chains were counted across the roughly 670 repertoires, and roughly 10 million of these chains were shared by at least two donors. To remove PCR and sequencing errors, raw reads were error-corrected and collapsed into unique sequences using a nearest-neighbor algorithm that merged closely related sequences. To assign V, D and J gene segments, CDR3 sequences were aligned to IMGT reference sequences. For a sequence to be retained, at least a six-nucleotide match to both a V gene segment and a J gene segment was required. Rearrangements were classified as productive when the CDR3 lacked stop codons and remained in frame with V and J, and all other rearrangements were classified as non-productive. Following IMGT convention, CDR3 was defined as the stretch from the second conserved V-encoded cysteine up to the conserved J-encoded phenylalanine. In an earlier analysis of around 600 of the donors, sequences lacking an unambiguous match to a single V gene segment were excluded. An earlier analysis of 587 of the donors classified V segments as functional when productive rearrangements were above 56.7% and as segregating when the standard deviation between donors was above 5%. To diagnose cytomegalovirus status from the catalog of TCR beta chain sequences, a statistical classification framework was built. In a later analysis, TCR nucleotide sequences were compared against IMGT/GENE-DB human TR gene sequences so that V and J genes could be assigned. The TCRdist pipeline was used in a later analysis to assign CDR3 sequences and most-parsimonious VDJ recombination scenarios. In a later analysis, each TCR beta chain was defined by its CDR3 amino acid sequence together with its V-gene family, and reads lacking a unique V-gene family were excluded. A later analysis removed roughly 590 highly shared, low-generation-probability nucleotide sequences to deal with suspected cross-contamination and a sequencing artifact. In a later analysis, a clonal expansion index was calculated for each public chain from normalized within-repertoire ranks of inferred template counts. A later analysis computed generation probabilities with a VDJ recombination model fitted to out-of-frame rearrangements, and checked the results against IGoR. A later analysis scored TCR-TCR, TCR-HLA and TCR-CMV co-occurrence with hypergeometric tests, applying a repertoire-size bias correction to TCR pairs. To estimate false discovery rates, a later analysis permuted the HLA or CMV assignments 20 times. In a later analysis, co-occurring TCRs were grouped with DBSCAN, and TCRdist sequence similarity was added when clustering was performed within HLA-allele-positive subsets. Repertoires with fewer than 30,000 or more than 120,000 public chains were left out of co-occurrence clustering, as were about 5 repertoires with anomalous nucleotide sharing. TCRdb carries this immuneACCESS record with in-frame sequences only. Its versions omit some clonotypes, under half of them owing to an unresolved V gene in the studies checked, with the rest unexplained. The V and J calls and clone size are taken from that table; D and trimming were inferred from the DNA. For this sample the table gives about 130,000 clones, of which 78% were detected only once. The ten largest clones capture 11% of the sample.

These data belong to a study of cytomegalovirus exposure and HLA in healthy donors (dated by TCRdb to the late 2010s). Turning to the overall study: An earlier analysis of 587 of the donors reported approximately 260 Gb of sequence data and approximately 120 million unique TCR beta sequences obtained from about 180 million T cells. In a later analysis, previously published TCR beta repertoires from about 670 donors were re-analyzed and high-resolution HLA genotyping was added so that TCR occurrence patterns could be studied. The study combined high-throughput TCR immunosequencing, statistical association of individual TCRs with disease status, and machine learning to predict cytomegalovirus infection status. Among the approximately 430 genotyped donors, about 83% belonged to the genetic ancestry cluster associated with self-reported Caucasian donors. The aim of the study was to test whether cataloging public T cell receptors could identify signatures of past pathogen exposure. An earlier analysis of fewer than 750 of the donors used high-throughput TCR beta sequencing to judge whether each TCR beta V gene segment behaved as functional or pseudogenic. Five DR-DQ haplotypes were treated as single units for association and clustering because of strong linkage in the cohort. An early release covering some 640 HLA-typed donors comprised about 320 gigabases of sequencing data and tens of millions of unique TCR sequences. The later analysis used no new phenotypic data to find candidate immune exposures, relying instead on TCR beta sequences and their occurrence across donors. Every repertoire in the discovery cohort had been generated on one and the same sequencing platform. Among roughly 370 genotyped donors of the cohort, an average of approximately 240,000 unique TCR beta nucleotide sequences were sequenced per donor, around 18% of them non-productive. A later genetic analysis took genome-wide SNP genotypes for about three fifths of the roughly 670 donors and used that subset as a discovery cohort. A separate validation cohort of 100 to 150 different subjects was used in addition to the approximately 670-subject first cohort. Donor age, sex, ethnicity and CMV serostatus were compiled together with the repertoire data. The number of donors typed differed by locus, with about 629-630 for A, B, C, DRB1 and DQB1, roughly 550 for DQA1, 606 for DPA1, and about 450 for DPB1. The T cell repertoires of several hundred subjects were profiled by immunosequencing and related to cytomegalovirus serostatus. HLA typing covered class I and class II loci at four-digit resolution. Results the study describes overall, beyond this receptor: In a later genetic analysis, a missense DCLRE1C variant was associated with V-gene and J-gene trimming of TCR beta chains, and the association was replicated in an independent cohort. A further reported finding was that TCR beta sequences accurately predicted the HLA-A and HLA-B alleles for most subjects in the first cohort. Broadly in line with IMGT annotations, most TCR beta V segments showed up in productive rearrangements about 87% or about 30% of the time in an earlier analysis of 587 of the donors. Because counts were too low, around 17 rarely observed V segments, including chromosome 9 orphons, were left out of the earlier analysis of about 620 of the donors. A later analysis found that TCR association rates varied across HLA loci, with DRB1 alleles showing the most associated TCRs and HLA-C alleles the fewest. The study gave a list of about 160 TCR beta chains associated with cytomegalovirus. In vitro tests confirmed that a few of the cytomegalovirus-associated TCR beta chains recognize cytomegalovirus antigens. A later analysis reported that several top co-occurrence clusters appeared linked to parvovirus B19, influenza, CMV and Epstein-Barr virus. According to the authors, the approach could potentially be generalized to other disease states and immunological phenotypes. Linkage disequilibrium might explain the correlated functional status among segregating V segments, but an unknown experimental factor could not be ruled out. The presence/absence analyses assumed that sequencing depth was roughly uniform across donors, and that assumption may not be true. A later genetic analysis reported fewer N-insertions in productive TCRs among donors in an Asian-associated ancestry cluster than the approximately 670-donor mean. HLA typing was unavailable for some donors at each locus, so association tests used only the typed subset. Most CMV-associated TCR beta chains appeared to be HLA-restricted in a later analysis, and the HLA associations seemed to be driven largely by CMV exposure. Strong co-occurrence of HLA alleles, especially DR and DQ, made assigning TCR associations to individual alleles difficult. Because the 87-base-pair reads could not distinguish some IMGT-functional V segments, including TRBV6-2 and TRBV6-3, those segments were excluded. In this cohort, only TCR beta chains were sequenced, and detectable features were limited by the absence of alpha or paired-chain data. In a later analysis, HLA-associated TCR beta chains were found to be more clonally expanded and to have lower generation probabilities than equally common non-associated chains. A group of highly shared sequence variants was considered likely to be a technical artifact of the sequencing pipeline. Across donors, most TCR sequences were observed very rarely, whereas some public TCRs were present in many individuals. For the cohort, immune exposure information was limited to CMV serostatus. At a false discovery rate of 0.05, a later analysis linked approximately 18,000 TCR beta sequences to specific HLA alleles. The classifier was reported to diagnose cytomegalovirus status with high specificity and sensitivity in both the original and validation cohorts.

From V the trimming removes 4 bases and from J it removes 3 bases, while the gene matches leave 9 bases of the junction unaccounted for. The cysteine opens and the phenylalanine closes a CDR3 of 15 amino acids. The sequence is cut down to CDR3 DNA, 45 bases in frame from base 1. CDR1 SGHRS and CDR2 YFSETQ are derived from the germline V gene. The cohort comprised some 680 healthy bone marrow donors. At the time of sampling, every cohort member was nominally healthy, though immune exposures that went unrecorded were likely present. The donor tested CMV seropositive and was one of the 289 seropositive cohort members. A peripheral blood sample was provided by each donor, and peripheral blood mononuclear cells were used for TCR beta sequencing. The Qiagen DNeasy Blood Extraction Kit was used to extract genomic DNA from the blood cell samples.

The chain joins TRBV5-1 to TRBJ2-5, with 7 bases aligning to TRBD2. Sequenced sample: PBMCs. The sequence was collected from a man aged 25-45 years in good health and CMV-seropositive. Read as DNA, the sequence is TGCGCCAGCAGCGTCGTGTCTGCGGGGGAAGAGACCCAGTACTTC. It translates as CASSVVSAGEETQYF.